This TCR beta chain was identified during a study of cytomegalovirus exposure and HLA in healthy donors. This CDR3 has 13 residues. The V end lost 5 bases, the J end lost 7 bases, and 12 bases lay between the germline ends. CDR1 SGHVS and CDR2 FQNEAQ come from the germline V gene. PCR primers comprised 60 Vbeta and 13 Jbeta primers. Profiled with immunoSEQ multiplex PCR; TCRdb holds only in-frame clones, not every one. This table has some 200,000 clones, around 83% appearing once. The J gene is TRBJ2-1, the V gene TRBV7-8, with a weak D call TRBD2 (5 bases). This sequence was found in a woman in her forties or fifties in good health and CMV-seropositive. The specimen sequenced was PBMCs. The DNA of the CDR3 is TGTGCCAGCAGCCCCCCGGGAACAAATGAGCAGTTCTTC. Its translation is CASSPPGTNEQFF.